This T cell receptor (beta chain) is from a study of blood T cell repertoires in COVID-19. The wider study: Material from acute and convalescent COVID-19 was sourced from the United States, Italy and Spain.

This table comes from immunoSEQ multiplex PCR, and its TCRdb copy is limited to in-frame clones, with some not included. The table has 200,000 to 250,000 clones, about 85% seen once. The CDR3 is 13 residues long. With 3 bases removed from V and 1 base from J, the gap between germline ends came to 3 bases. Germline V gives CDR1 KGHSH, CDR2 LQKENI. This clonotype was sampled from a middle-aged man who had recovered from COVID-19. The chain links TRBV18 to TRBJ2-2; D is unclear. The source material was peripheral blood. The CDR3 DNA follows: TGTGCCAGCTCACCGAGGAACACCGGGGAGCTGTTTTTT. Protein sequence: CASSPRNTGELFF.